This is a list of T cell receptor beta chains from one sample in a study of cytomegalovirus exposure and HLA in healthy donors. Data came from immunoSEQ multiplex PCR; TCRdb stores just in-frame clones and leaves some out. The sample yields approximately 70,000 clones, around 77% seen once. Sequenced material: PBMCs. The receptors here all came from a man aged 50 to 59 in good health and CMV-seronegative. CDR3s include the opening cysteine and the closing phenylalanine or tryptophan. Each record gives: CDR3 length, J gene, clone size, D gene, V gene, CDR3 protein, CDR3 DNA. A D gene is named only where the DNA matches it firmly. Expanded clones get a size class; other rows say once, few or many, or leave the size out.

length: 13
J: TRBJ1-1
size: once
D: .
V: TRBV14
CDR3: CASSSGGYTEAFF
DNA: TGTGCCAGCAGCTCGGGGGGCTACACTGAAGCTTTCTTT

length: 13
J: TRBJ1-2
size: .
D: .
V: TRBV19
CDR3: CASSISGYNGYTF
DNA: TGTGCCAGTAGTATTTCAGGGTATAATGGCTACACCTTC

length: 14
J: TRBJ2-7
size: .
D: TRBD2
V: TRBV19
CDR3: CASDRGAGLNEQYF
DNA: TGTGCCAGTGACCGTGGAGCGGGATTAAACGAGCAGTACTTC

length: 13
J: TRBJ1-1
size: .
D: .
V: TRBV29-1
CDR3: CSLITGGNTEAFF
DNA: TGCAGCCTCATAACCGGGGGAAACACTGAAGCTTTCTTT

length: 13
J: TRBJ1-2
size: .
D: .
V: TRBV30
CDR3: CAWSRQTHYGYTF
DNA: TGTGCCTGGAGTAGACAGACCCACTATGGCTACACCTTC

length: 14
J: TRBJ1-2
size: .
D: TRBD1
V: TRBV6-5
CDR3: CASSYRTGGSGYTF
DNA: TGTGCCAGCAGTTACAGGACAGGGGGAAGTGGCTACACCTTC

length: 17
J: TRBJ1-1
size: .
D: .
V: TRBV4-1
CDR3: CASSQDLGTAMNTEAFF
DNA: TGCGCCAGCAGCCAAGATCTGGGCACAGCCATGAACACTGAAGCTTTCTTT

length: 13
J: TRBJ1-1
size: .
D: .
V: TRBV7-3
CDR3: CASSRQMNTEAFF
DNA: TGTGCCAGCAGCCGACAGATGAACACTGAAGCTTTCTTT

length: 13
J: TRBJ1-2
size: .
D: TRBD1
V: TRBV11-2
CDR3: CASSAQGMEGYTF
DNA: TGTGCCAGCAGCGCACAGGGGATGGAGGGCTACACCTTC

length: 12
J: TRBJ1-1
size: few
D: .
V: TRBV28
CDR3: CASSLRNTEAFF
DNA: TGTGCCAGCAGTTTGCGGAACACTGAAGCTTTCTTT

length: 15
J: TRBJ2-2
size: few
D: .
V: TRBV5-6
CDR3: CASSSDMGNTGELFF
DNA: TGTGCCAGCAGCTCGGACATGGGAAACACCGGGGAGCTGTTTTTT

length: 12
J: TRBJ1-2
size: .
D: .
V: TRBV5-1
CDR3: CASSLGDYGYTF
DNA: TGCGCCAGCAGCTTGGGAGACTATGGCTACACCTTC

length: 13
J: TRBJ1-1
size: .
D: TRBD1
V: TRBV29-1
CDR3: CSVCRGAATEAFF
DNA: TGCAGCGTCTGCAGGGGGGCTGCCACTGAAGCTTTCTTT

length: 16
J: TRBJ2-6
size: few
D: .
V: TRBV27
CDR3: CASSLISGNGANVLTF
DNA: TGTGCCAGCAGTTTAATTTCGGGGAATGGGGCCAACGTCCTGACTTTC

length: 16
J: TRBJ2-1
size: .
D: .
V: TRBV6-1
CDR3: CASSEARIPNYNEQFF
DNA: TGTGCCAGCAGTGAAGCGCGCATCCCGAACTACAATGAGCAGTTCTTC

length: 15
J: TRBJ2-1
size: few
D: TRBD2
V: TRBV6-5
CDR3: CASSYSSGAYNEQFF
DNA: TGTGCCAGCAGTTACTCTAGCGGGGCCTACAATGAGCAGTTCTTC

length: 14
J: TRBJ1-5
size: .
D: .
V: TRBV7-9
CDR3: CASGLDSSNQPQHF
DNA: TGTGCCAGCGGGTTGGACAGTAGCAATCAGCCCCAGCATTTT

length: 18
J: TRBJ1-5
size: .
D: TRBD1
V: TRBV19
CDR3: CASSIDGQGGIGNQPQHF
DNA: TGTGCCAGTAGTATAGATGGACAGGGGGGCATTGGCAATCAGCCCCAGCATTTT

length: 16
J: TRBJ1-2
size: .
D: .
V: TRBV4-3
CDR3: CASSQEDRSLNYGYTF
DNA: TGCGCCAGCAGCCAAGAAGACAGAAGTCTTAACTATGGCTACACCTTC

length: 16
J: TRBJ2-5
size: .
D: TRBD2
V: TRBV13
CDR3: CASSPIGTSGLETQYF
DNA: TGTGCCAGCAGCCCCATAGGGACTAGCGGTCTAGAGACCCAGTACTTC

length: 14
J: TRBJ2-2
size: .
D: TRBD1
V: TRBV27
CDR3: CASSFDRGTGELFF
DNA: TGTGCCAGCAGTTTTGACAGGGGAACCGGGGAGCTGTTTTTT

length: 15
J: TRBJ1-1
size: .
D: TRBD1
V: TRBV7-9
CDR3: CASSHPGQGSTEAFF
DNA: TGTGCCAGCAGCCACCCAGGACAGGGGTCCACTGAAGCTTTCTTT

length: 15
J: TRBJ2-7
size: .
D: TRBD2
V: TRBV6-6
CDR3: CASSFEREGIDEQYF
DNA: TGTGCCAGTTCTTTCGAGCGGGAGGGCATCGACGAGCAGTACTTC

length: 15
J: TRBJ2-7
size: .
D: TRBD2
V: TRBV7-2
CDR3: CASSLAAGVGYEQYF
DNA: TGTGCCAGCAGCTTAGCGGCGGGAGTGGGCTACGAGCAGTACTTC

length: 14
J: TRBJ2-7
size: .
D: TRBD2
V: TRBV9
CDR3: CASSVAGGTYEQYF
DNA: TGTGCCAGCAGCGTTGCGGGAGGGACCTACGAGCAGTACTTC

length: 13
J: TRBJ2-7
size: once
D: TRBD1
V: TRBV19
CDR3: CASCGTGSHEQYF
DNA: TGTGCCAGTTGCGGGACAGGATCGCACGAGCAGTACTTC

length: 15
J: TRBJ2-3
size: .
D: .
V: TRBV19
CDR3: CASSIQGILTDTQYF
DNA: TGTGCCAGTAGTATACAGGGGATACTGACAGATACGCAGTATTTT

length: 12
J: TRBJ1-4
size: .
D: .
V: TRBV29-1
CDR3: CSVEATGEKLFF
DNA: TGCAGCGTTGAAGCAACAGGGGAAAAACTGTTTTTT

length: 13
J: TRBJ1-2
size: .
D: .
V: TRBV7-9
CDR3: CASSHGQIYGYTF
DNA: TGTGCCAGCAGCCACGGACAGATTTATGGCTACACCTTC

length: 14
J: TRBJ2-1
size: .
D: TRBD2
V: TRBV10-3
CDR3: CALGTSGGNNEQFF
DNA: TGTGCCCTCGGGACTAGCGGGGGGAACAATGAGCAGTTCTTC

length: 18
J: TRBJ1-2
size: .
D: TRBD1
V: TRBV6-1
CDR3: CASSEKGTGAYLKRGYTF
DNA: TGTGCCAGCAGTGAAAAAGGGACAGGCGCCTACCTCAAGAGGGGCTACACCTTC

length: 15
J: TRBJ2-7
size: .
D: TRBD1
V: TRBV10-2
CDR3: CASSAPGTGVYEQYF
DNA: TGCGCCAGCAGTGCCCCCGGGACAGGGGTATACGAGCAGTACTTC

length: 9
J: TRBJ1-1
size: .
D: .
V: TRBV7-9
CDR3: CASSPKLPF
DNA: TGTGCCAGCAGCCCGAAGCTCCCTTTT

length: 14
J: TRBJ2-5
size: .
D: .
V: TRBV7-7
CDR3: CASSFGGLQETQYF
DNA: TGTGCTAGCAGCTTCGGCGGACTACAAGAGACCCAGTACTTC

length: 14
J: TRBJ1-1
size: .
D: .
V: TRBV19
CDR3: CASSPFGGGTEAFF
DNA: TGTGCCAGTAGTCCGTTCGGGGGAGGCACTGAAGCTTTCTTT

length: 14
J: TRBJ2-1
size: .
D: TRBD1
V: TRBV30
CDR3: CAWSGTGLYNEQFF
DNA: TGTGCCTGGAGTGGGACAGGCTTATACAATGAGCAGTTCTTC

length: 15
J: TRBJ1-2
size: .
D: .
V: TRBV5-4
CDR3: CASSSPREAKGGYTF
DNA: TGTGCCAGCAGCTCGCCCCGCGAAGCAAAGGGGGGCTACACCTTC

length: 14
J: TRBJ1-2
size: .
D: .
V: TRBV5-1
CDR3: CASSSPGERHGYTF
DNA: TGCGCCAGCAGCTCCCCGGGTGAGAGGCATGGCTACACCTTC

length: 11
J: TRBJ2-7
size: .
D: .
V: TRBV7-9
CDR3: CASSLVELQYF
DNA: TGTGCCAGCAGCTTAGTGGAGTTGCAGTACTTC

length: 15
J: TRBJ1-2
size: .
D: TRBD1
V: TRBV7-9
CDR3: CASSSLGQGGLGYTF
DNA: TGTGCCAGCAGCTCTTTGGGGCAGGGGGGACTCGGCTACACCTTC

length: 13
J: TRBJ1-5
size: .
D: .
V: TRBV28
CDR3: CASRPDGNQPQHF
DNA: TGTGCCAGCAGGCCAGACGGGAATCAGCCCCAGCATTTT

length: 15
J: TRBJ2-5
size: .
D: .
V: TRBV6-1
CDR3: CASSEVEGGEETQYF
DNA: TGTGCCAGCAGTGAAGTAGAGGGCGGGGAAGAGACCCAGTACTTC

length: 13
J: TRBJ1-4
size: .
D: TRBD1
V: TRBV18
CDR3: CASSQGAVEKLFF
DNA: TGTGCCAGCTCACAGGGGGCGGTGGAAAAACTGTTTTTT

length: 12
J: TRBJ1-1
size: .
D: .
V: TRBV30
CDR3: CAWRRRQGAAFF
DNA: TGTGCCTGGAGGAGGCGGCAGGGTGCAGCTTTCTTT

length: 14
J: TRBJ1-5
size: .
D: .
V: TRBV6-5
CDR3: CASSYSTGGQPQHF
DNA: TGTGCCAGCAGTTACTCGACCGGAGGGCAGCCCCAGCATTTT

length: 13
J: TRBJ2-1
size: once
D: .
V: TRBV9
CDR3: CASRRDSYNEQFF
DNA: TGTGCCAGCAGGAGGGACTCCTACAATGAGCAGTTCTTC

length: 14
J: TRBJ2-1
size: .
D: TRBD2
V: TRBV10-3
CDR3: CAISERLAANEQFF
DNA: TGTGCCATCAGTGAGAGACTAGCGGCAAATGAGCAGTTCTTC

length: 12
J: TRBJ2-1
size: .
D: .
V: TRBV5-4
CDR3: CASSFGYNEQFF
DNA: TGTGCCAGCAGCTTCGGCTACAATGAGCAGTTCTTC

length: 14
J: TRBJ1-2
size: .
D: .
V: TRBV15
CDR3: CATSRDLTANGYTF
DNA: TGTGCCACCAGCAGAGATCTAACAGCTAATGGCTACACCTTC

length: 13
J: TRBJ1-5
size: .
D: .
V: TRBV2
CDR3: CASKSQVNQPQHF
DNA: TGTGCCAGCAAGTCCCAGGTCAATCAGCCCCAGCATTTT

length: 16
J: TRBJ1-5
size: .
D: TRBD1
V: TRBV28
CDR3: CASRRTGLDLGQPQHF
DNA: TGTGCCAGCAGAAGGACAGGCCTCGATTTAGGGCAGCCCCAGCATTTT

length: 14
J: TRBJ1-5
size: few
D: TRBD1
V: TRBV7-9
CDR3: CASSLEGAGQPQHF
DNA: TGTGCCAGCAGCTTAGAGGGGGCGGGGCAGCCCCAGCATTTT

length: 15
J: TRBJ2-5
size: .
D: TRBD2
V: TRBV7-6
CDR3: CASSLRAGGGETQYF
DNA: TGTGCCAGCAGCTTAAGGGCCGGGGGGGGAGAGACCCAGTACTTC

length: 13
J: TRBJ1-2
size: .
D: TRBD1
V: TRBV5-1
CDR3: CASSTGESYGYTF
DNA: TGCGCCAGCAGCACAGGGGAATCCTATGGCTACACCTTC

length: 14
J: TRBJ2-3
size: .
D: TRBD2
V: TRBV6-5
CDR3: CASGRVKRPNTQYF
DNA: TGTGCCAGTGGGAGGGTGAAACGCCCCAATACGCAGTATTTT

length: 13
J: TRBJ2-5
size: .
D: .
V: TRBV5-4
CDR3: CASRAAAEQTQYF
DNA: TGTGCCAGCAGAGCCGCGGCCGAGCAGACCCAGTACTTC

length: 14
J: TRBJ2-1
size: .
D: .
V: TRBV19
CDR3: CATHDGMDRVEQFF
DNA: TGTGCCACTCACGACGGTATGGATCGGGTTGAGCAGTTCTTC

length: 14
J: TRBJ2-1
size: .
D: .
V: TRBV7-9
CDR3: CASRSELIYNEQFF
DNA: TGTGCCAGCAGAAGCGAACTCATTTACAATGAGCAGTTCTTC